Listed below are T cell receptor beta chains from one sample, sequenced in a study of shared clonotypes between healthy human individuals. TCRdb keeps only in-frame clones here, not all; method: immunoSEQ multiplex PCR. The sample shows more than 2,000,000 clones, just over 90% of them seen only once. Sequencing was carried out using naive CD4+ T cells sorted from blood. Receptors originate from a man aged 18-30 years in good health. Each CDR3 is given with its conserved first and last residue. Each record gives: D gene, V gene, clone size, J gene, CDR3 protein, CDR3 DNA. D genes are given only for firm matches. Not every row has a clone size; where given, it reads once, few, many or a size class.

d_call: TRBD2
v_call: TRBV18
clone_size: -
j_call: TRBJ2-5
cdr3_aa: CASSRGTSGSGQETQYF
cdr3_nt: TGTGCCAGCTCCCGCGGGACTAGCGGGAGTGGGCAAGAGACCCAGTACTTC

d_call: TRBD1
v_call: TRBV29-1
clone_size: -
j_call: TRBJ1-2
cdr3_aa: CSVGQGSYGYTF
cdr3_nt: TGCAGCGTGGGACAGGGGAGCTATGGCTACACCTTC

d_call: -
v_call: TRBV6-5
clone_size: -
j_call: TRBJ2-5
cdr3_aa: CASSSARYSQETQYF
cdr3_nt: TGTGCCAGCAGTTCCGCCCGCTACAGCCAAGAGACCCAGTACTTC

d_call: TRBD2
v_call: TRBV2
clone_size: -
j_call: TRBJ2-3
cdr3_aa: CARAGGPADTQYF
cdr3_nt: TGTGCCAGGGCGGGGGGGCCCGCGGATACGCAGTATTTT

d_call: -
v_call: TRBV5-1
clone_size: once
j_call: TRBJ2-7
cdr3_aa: CASSLAGVSYEQYF
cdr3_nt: TGCGCCAGCAGCTTGGCAGGGGTATCCTACGAGCAGTACTTC

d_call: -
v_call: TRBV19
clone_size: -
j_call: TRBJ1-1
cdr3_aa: CASSPNQGWIGTEAFF
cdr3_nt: TGTGCCAGTAGCCCGAACCAGGGTTGGATTGGCACTGAAGCTTTCTTT

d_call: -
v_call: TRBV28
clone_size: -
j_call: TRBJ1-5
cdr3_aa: CASGADSYNQPQHF
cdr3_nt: TGTGCCAGCGGTGCAGACAGTTACAATCAGCCCCAGCATTTT

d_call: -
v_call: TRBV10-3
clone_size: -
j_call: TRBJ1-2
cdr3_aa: CAISDNGLSGYTF
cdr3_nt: TGTGCCATCAGTGATAATGGGTTGTCCGGCTACACCTTC

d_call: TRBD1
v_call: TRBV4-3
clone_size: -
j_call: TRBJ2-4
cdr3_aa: CASSQTTGAKNIQYF
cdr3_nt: TGCGCCAGCAGCCAGACGACAGGGGCCAAAAACATTCAGTACTTC

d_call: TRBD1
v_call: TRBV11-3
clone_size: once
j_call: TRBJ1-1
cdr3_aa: CASSFTGAGVNTEAFF
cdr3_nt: TGTGCCAGCAGCTTTACAGGGGCCGGGGTGAACACTGAAGCTTTCTTT

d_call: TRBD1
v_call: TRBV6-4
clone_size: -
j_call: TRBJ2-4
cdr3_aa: CARPRGQGAALAKNIQYF
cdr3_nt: TGTGCCAGGCCCAGGGGGCAGGGGGCTGCCCTAGCCAAAAACATTCAGTACTTC

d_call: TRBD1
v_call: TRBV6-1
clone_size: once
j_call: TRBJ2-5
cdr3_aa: CASSEIGQGSRETQYF
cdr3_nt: TGTGCCAGCAGTGAAATAGGACAGGGATCGCGGGAGACCCAGTACTTC

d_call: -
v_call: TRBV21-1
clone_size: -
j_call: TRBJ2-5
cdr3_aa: CASSKGPSGRAKETQYF
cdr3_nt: TGTGCCAGCAGCAAAGGACCTAGCGGGAGGGCCAAAGAGACCCAGTACTTC

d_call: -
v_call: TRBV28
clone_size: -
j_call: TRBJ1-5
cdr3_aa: CGGLSNQPQHF
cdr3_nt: TGTGGTGGGTTAAGCAATCAGCCCCAGCATTTT

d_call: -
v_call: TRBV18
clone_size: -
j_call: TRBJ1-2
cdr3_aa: CASSPTGDGYTF
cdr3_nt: TGTGCCAGCTCACCGACGGGAGATGGCTACACCTTC

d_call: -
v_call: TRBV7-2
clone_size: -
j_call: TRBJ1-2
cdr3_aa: CASSPQGLGGYTF
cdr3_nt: TGTGCCAGCAGTCCTCAGGGTCTCGGGGGCTACACCTTC

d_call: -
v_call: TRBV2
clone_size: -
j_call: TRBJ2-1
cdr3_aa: CASSLSRLGEQFF
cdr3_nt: TGTGCCAGCAGTCTCTCACGGTTGGGTGAGCAGTTCTTC

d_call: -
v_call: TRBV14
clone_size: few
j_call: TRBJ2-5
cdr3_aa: CASSQAWETQYF
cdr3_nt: TGTGCCAGCAGCCAAGCATGGGAGACCCAGTACTTC

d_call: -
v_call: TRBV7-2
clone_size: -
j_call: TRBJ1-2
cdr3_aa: CASSPGNYGYTF
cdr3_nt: TGTGCCAGCAGCCCGGGGAACTATGGCTACACCTTC

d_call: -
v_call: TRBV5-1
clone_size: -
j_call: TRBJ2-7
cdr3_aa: CASSLEGTFGEQYF
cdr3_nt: TGCGCCAGCAGCTTGGAGGGGACTTTCGGCGAGCAGTACTTC

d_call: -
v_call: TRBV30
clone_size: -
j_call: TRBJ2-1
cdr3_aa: CAWSVGQPYNEQFF
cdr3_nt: TGTGCCTGGAGTGTAGGACAGCCCTACAATGAGCAGTTCTTC

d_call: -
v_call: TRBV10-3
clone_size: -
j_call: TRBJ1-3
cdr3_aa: CAISEKGISGNTIYF
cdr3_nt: TGTGCCATCAGTGAGAAGGGGATCTCTGGAAACACCATATATTTT

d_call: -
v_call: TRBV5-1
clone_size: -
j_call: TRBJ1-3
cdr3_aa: CASSLTGFGSGNTIYF
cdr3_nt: TGCGCCAGCAGCTTAACAGGGTTTGGCTCTGGAAACACCATATATTTT

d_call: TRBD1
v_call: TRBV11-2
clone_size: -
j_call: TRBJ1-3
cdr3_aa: CASSLTGASRNTIYF
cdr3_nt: TGTGCCAGCAGCTTGACAGGGGCGTCGCGAAACACCATATATTTT

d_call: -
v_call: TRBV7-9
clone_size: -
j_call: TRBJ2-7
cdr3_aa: CASSHAWESSAQPLYEQYF
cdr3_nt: TGTGCCAGCAGCCACGCCTGGGAATCTAGCGCGCAGCCCCTCTACGAGCAGTACTTC

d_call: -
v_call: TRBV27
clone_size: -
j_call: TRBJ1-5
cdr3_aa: CASRGTGTVYQPQHF
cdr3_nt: TGTGCCAGCAGGGGGACCGGGACGGTGTATCAGCCCCAGCATTTT

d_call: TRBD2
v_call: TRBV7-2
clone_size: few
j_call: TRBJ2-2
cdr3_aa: CASSPGLATGELFF
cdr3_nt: TGTGCCAGCAGCCCTGGACTAGCCACCGGGGAGCTGTTTTTT

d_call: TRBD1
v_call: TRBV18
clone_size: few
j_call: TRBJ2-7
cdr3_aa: CASSHGQGTYEQYF
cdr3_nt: TGTGCCAGCTCACATGGACAGGGGACCTACGAGCAGTACTTC

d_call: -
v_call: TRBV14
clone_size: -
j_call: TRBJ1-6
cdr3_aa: CASSQWGRKDSPLHF
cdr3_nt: TGTGCCAGCAGCCAGTGGGGACGGAAAGATTCACCCCTCCACTTT

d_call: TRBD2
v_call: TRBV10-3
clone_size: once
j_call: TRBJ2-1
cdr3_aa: CAIRTGGDNEQFF
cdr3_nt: TGTGCCATCAGGACCGGGGGGGACAATGAGCAGTTCTTC